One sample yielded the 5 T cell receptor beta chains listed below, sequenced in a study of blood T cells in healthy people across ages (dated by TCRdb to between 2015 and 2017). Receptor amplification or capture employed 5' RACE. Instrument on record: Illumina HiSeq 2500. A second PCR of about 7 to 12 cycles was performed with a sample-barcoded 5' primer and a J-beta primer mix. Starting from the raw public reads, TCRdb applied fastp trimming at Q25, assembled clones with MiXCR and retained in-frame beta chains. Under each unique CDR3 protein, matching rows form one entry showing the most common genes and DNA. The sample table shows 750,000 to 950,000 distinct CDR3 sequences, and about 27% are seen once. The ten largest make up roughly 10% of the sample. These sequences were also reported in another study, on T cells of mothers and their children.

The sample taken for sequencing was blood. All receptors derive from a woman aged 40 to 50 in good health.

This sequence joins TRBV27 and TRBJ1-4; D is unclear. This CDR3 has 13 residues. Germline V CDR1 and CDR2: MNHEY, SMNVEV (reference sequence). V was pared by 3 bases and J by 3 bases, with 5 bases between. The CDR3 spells CASSFQANEKLFF. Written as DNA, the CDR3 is TGTGCCAGCAGTTTTCAGGCTAATGAAAAACTGTTTTTT.

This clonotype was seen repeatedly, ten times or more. The CDR3 nucleotides read TGTGCCAGCAGCCGCGGGGGAAGCACAGATACGCAGTATTTT. Translation: CASSRGGSTDTQYF. The gene calls are TRBV7-2 and TRBJ2-3; 7 bases fit TRBD2. Trimming cost V 5 bases and J 0 bases; bases outside gene matches: 2. Germline CDR1 and CDR2: SGHTA and FQGNSA. The CDR3 totals 14 residues.

CDR3 in amino acids: CASKLAGYTGELFF. CDR3 nucleotide sequence: TGTGCCAGCAAACTAGCGGGGTACACCGGGGAGCTGTTTTTT. The rearrangement uses TRBV6-5 and TRBJ2-2, with 10 bases identical to TRBD2. This CDR3 has 14 residues. Germline V gene lookup returns CDR1 MNHEY and CDR2 SVGAGI. Trimming removed 7 bases from V and 3 bases from J; junction bases left unmatched: 2.

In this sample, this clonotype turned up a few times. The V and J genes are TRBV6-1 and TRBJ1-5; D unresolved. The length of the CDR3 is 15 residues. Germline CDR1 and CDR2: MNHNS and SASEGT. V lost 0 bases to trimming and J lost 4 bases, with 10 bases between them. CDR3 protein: CASSEAGRENQPQHF. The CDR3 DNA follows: TGTGCCAGCAGTGAAGCGGGCCGGGAGAATCAGCCCCAGCATTTT.

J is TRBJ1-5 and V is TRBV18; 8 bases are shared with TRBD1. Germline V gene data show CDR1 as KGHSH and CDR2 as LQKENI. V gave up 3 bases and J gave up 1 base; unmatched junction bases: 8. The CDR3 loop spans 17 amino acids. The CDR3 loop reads CASSPTSGGRSNQPQHF. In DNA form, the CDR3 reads TGTGCCAGCTCACCTACATCAGGGGGCCGGAGCAATCAGCCCCAGCATTTT. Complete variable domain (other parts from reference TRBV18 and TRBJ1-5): NAGVMQNPRHLVRRRGQEARLRCSPMKGHSHVYWYRQLPEEGLKFMVYLQKENIIDESGMPKERFSAEFPKEGPSILRIQQVVRGDSAAYFCASSPTSGGRSNQPQHFGDGTRLSIL.